This TCR beta chain was sequenced for a study of CD8 T cells in ankylosing spondylitis. Study-wide points: Within matched ankylosing spondylitis synovial fluid, disease-linked clones were reportedly significantly enriched.

Construction of TCR beta libraries was performed using quantitative 5'-RACE with molecular barcodes. TCRdb called the 5' RACE reads again in MiXCR, with one record for every CDR3 protein. Altogether 200,000 to 300,000 distinct CDR3 sequences are present, around 8% being singletons, with the ten largest covering 4.5% to 5%. The germline V gene has CDR1 LNHDA and CDR2 SQIVND (reference sequence). The CDR3 is 16 residues long. After removal of 5 bases from V and 5 bases from J, the junction contained 13 bases not matched to a gene. On this clonotype: Its specificity is not known. This may be a read error, as it is one base from a much larger clone.

Specimen: blood, either unsorted or a sorted T cell fraction (not recorded which). The clonotype originates from a female donor with ankylosing spondylitis or in good health (not recorded which). The chain couples TRBV19 to TRBJ2-7, with 9 bases that match TRBD2. CDR3 loop: CASSSQGVAGAHEQYF. The CDR3 region has the DNA TGTGCCAGTAGTTCCCAGGGGGTAGCGGGGGCCCACGAGCAGTACTTC.